This TCR beta chain was documented in a study of blood T cell repertoires in COVID-19. Whole-study context: The United States, Italy and Spain provided the acute and convalescent COVID-19 samples.

From germline, CDR1 is SGHRS and CDR2 YFSETQ. Trimming removed 4 bases from V and 2 bases from J, with 7 bases in between. The CDR3 extends over 13 amino acids. Here immunoSEQ multiplex PCR was the method, and the copy in TCRdb shows in-frame clones only, minus some. Among hundreds of thousands of clones listed, 80% to 90% were seen once. A few counts support this clone. The receptor was isolated from a man younger than 40 with active or convalescent COVID-19. The chain couples TRBV5-1 to TRBJ2-1, with no clear D. The sample comprised peripheral blood. CDR3 loop: CASSALAYNEQFF. The CDR3 DNA sequence: TGCGCCAGCAGCGCCTTAGCCTACAATGAGCAGTTCTTC.